This TCR beta chain was observed in a study of control samples from healthy donors and cancer patients. Data came from immunoSEQ multiplex PCR; TCRdb stores just in-frame clones and leaves some out. The table records approximately 50,000 clones, approximately 92% of them present only once. Germline V gene lookup returns CDR1 SNHLY and CDR2 FYNNEI. The CDR3 has 15 residues. Trimming cost V 6 bases and J 0 bases, with 14 bases left between them. The origin of this receptor is a man aged 25-45 years with colorectal cancer. V usage is TRBV2 and J usage is TRBJ1-1; maybe TRBD1 (5 bases). The sequenced sample was PBMCs. CDR3 nucleotides: TGTGCCAGCAGCAATAGGTTGGGGGTGAACACTGAAGCTTTCTTT. Its translation is CASSNRLGVNTEAFF.